The 29 T cell receptor beta chains given below trace back to one sample, sequenced in a study of metastatic and nonmetastatic thyroid tumors (dated by TCRdb to 2018 to 2020). Library preparation employed PCR. These reads were obtained on an Illumina HiSeq 4000. The raw public data were reprocessed by TCRdb itself: fastp quality trimming at Q25, MiXCR clonotype calling, in-frame beta chains only. The sample has about 15,000 clones on record, around 32% of them singletons. 10% to 15% of the sample goes to the ten largest clones. None of the patients had been given any treatment before thyroid surgery. The material sequenced was tumor tissue. The receptors derive from a male donor with papillary thyroid cancer or a benign thyroid nodule (not recorded which). Some clones in this sample may be carry-over from other donors' samples.

This clone showed up many times. The rearrangement joins TRBV7-2 to TRBJ2-7, with D perhaps TRBD2 (5 bases). In germline, CDR1 is SGHTA, CDR2 FQGNSA. V was shortened by 5 bases and J by 10 bases, with 12 bases between the two germline ends. The CDR3 totals 11 residues. The CDR3 coding sequence is TGTGCCAGCAGCCTAGGAGCGGATCAGTACTTC. Its translation: CASSLGADQYF.

The chain couples TRBV24-1 to TRBJ2-6; TRBD1 aligns across 11 bases. CDR1 and CDR2 (germline): KGHDR, SFDVKD. V lost 0 bases and J lost 1; bases outside the gene matches: 4. The CDR3 consists of 19 residues. The CDR3 nucleotides are TGTGCCACCAGTGATTTGCCCGGGACAGGGGGTTCTGGGGCCAACGTCCTGACTTTC. This codes for CATSDLPGTGGSGANVLTF.

The sample holds many counts of this clone. The chain couples TRBV12-5 to TRBJ2-3, with unresolved D. V was shortened by 1 base and J by 2 bases, with 7 bases between the two germline ends. The CDR3 has 14 residues. Germline CDR1 is LGHNT and CDR2 is FRNRAP. CDR3 loop: CASGLDGSTDTQYF. In DNA, the CDR3 is TGTGCTAGTGGTTTGGACGGATCCACAGATACGCAGTATTTT.

By share of the sample, this clone is medium-sized. This chain connects TRBV9 to TRBJ2-5; weak D call: TRBD1 (7 bases). Trimming cost V 0 bases and J 5 bases, with 11 bases left between them. Germline V gene data show CDR1 as SGDLS and CDR2 as YYNGEE. CDR3 length: 14 residues. The CDR3 bases are TGTGCCAGCAGCGTAGGGGCAGGGGGGGAGACCCAGTACTTC. It is translated as CASSVGAGGETQYF. The full variable domain, with the rest looked up from reference TRBV9 and TRBJ2-5, is DSGVTQTPKHLITATGQRVTLRCSPRSGDLSVYWYQQSLDQGLQFLIQYYNGEERAKGNILERFSAQQFPDLHSELNLSSLELGDSALYFCASSVGAGGETQYFGPGTRLLVL.

This clone was recorded once. V is TRBV30 and J is TRBJ1-2, with 8 bases identical to TRBD1. The V segment lost 2 bases and the J segment 4 bases; nucleotides outside the gene matches: 3. CDR1 is GTSNPN and CDR2 is SVGIG in the germline V gene (reference sequence). The CDR3 consists of 13 residues. CDR3 bases: TGTGCCTGGAGTCCCGACAGGGGCTATGGCTACACCTTC. Amino acids: CAWSPDRGYGYTF. The complete variable domain, with remaining parts taken from reference TRBV30 and TRBJ1-2, reads SQTIHQWPATLVQPVGSPLSLECTVEGTSNPNLYWYRQAAGRGLQLLFYSVGIGQISSEVPQNLSASRPQDRQFILSSKKLLLSDSGFYLCAWSPDRGYGYTFGSGTRLTVV.

The V call is TRBV4-1, the J call TRBJ2-2; possibly TRBD1 for D (6 bases). The CDR3 is 16 residues long. Germline values: CDR1 MGHRA, CDR2 YSYEKL. The V end was cut by 3 bases, the J end by 0 bases, with 11 bases between. Written as DNA, the CDR3 is TGCGCCAGCAGCCAGGCCGACAGGACGAACACCGGGGAGCTGTTTTTT. It specifies CASSQADRTNTGELFF.

This clone was seen only once. The chain is built from TRBV9 and TRBJ2-7, with TRBD1 matching over 7 bases. The CDR3 spans 16 residues. The ends lost 0 bases at V and 4 bases at J; junction bases unmatched: 10. The germline V gene has CDR1 SGDLS and CDR2 YYNGEE. CDR3 sequence (DNA): TGTGCCAGCAGCGTAGGTGTTGAGACAGGGCGGTACGAGCAGTACTTC. Translating it yields CASSVGVETGRYEQYF.

The chain carries TRBV9 and TRBJ2-1, with a tentative D call TRBD2 (6 bases). The CDR3 is 18 residues long. The V gene's germline CDR1 is SGDLS and CDR2 YYNGEE. V was cut by 2 bases and J by 2 bases, with 20 bases left in between. In DNA form, the CDR3 reads TGTGCCAGCAGCGTTGGGATAGGCGGCCCGGGGGCCTACAATGAGCAGTTCTTC. This sequence encodes CASSVGIGGPGAYNEQFF. The full variable domain, with the rest looked up from reference TRBV9 and TRBJ2-1, is DSGVTQTPKHLITATGQRVTLRCSPRSGDLSVYWYQQSLDQGLQFLIQYYNGEERAKGNILERFSAQQFPDLHSELNLSSLELGDSALYFCASSVGIGGPGAYNEQFFGPGTRLTVL.

The chain links TRBV12-3 or TRBV12-4 to TRBJ2-7; D may be TRBD2 (6 bases). V gave up 10 bases and J gave up 4 bases, with 14 bases separating them. This CDR3 has 12 amino acids. CDR3 DNA sequence: TGTGCCACTTCGGAGGGCCTGTACGAGCAGTACTTC. Translating it yields CATSEGLYEQYF.

This clone has at least ten counts. This chain uses TRBV10-3 with TRBJ2-1, with a weak D call TRBD2 (5 bases). This CDR3 comprises 15 residues. V was clipped by 10 bases and J by 4 bases, with 20 bases between them. Germline CDR1 is ENHRY and CDR2 is SYGVKD. CDR3 bases: TGTGCCACCCTACCGCCGGGATCCCGATACAATGAGCAGTTCTTC. This encodes CATLPPGSRYNEQFF.

This clone has at least ten counts. The rearrangement joins TRBV29-1 to TRBJ1-2; D remains ambiguous. The CDR3 extends over 11 amino acids. Germline V gene data show CDR1 as SQVTM and CDR2 as ANQGSEA. With 5 bases removed from V and 3 bases from J, the gap between germline ends came to 7 bases. The CDR3 DNA follows: TGCAGCGTTTGGGTGGACTATGGCTACACCTTC. This sequence encodes CSVWVDYGYTF.

The table lists this clone with many counts. The chain combines TRBV20-1 with TRBJ1-1; TRBD1 agrees at 8 bases. The germline V gene has CDR1 DFQATT and CDR2 SNEGSKA (reference sequence). V dropped 6 bases and J dropped 1; count of bases not matched to a gene: 4. This CDR3 spans 13 amino acids. In nucleotides, the CDR3 is TGCAGTGCACTAGGACAGGGGAACACTGAAGCTTTCTTT. It codes for CSALGQGNTEAFF.

This rearrangement joins TRBV12-3 or TRBV12-4 to TRBJ2-7, with 7 bases lining up with TRBD2. The CDR3 runs 14 residues. J lost 5 bases, V lost 6 bases, and 10 bases had no gene match. The CDR3 DNA follows: TGTGCCAGCAGCCTTGGGGGGGTTCAGGACGAGCAGTACTTC. It is translated as CASSLGGVQDEQYF.

There are many counts of this clone. The CDR3 DNA sequence: TGTGCCAGCAGTTTGGACGGGAGGGCCGGGGTAGATACGCAGTATTTT. Encoded protein: CASSLDGRAGVDTQYF. This sequence joins TRBV27 and TRBJ2-3; 8 bases are a match to TRBD2. Losses at the gene ends were 3 bases for V and 5 bases for J; bases not matched to a gene: 10. Per the germline V gene, CDR1 is MNHEY and CDR2 is SMNVEV (reference sequence). This CDR3 is 16 amino acids long.

The chain is built from TRBV7-8 and TRBJ1-6; D might be TRBD1 (6 bases). The germline V and J ends were trimmed by 2 bases and 6 bases, with 17 bases remaining between them. This CDR3 has 17 residues. Germline loops: CDR1 SGHVS, CDR2 FQNEAQ. The CDR3 region is CASSLSYLQGTNSPLHF. In nucleotides, the CDR3 is TGTGCCAGCAGCTTATCATACCTCCAGGGGACTAATTCACCCCTCCACTTT.

By share, this clone counts as medium-sized (0.01 to 0.1%). DNA for the CDR3: TGCAGTGCAACCCTAGCGGGACTCACAGATACGCAGTATTTT. The encoded protein is CSATLAGLTDTQYF. The rearrangement joins TRBV20-1 to TRBJ2-3; the match to TRBD2 covers 9 bases. The germline CDR1 and CDR2 sequences are DFQATT and SNEGSKA (reference sequence). The CDR3 sequence is 14 residues long. J gave up 2 bases and V 6 bases, and 6 bases lay outside the gene matches.

This clone was seen ten or more times. V and J are TRBV6-5 and TRBJ1-3; no clear D. The germline CDR1 and CDR2 sequences are MNHEY and SVGAGI. The V end was cut by 2 bases, the J end by 3 bases, with 5 bases between. The CDR3 is 13 amino acids. The DNA for the CDR3 is TGTGCCAGCAGTTACGGGAATGGAAACACCATATATTTT. As protein: CASSYGNGNTIYF.

The J gene is TRBJ2-2, the V gene TRBV6-4, with D perhaps TRBD2 (6 bases). The V and J ends lost 8 bases and 1 base respectively, with 14 bases between them. This CDR3 comprises 15 residues. Looked up from germline, CDR1 is MRHNA and CDR2 is SNTAGT. DNA of the CDR3: TGTGCCAGCGCGACCTTTAGCGGGAACACCGGGGAGCTGTTTTTT. Translated: CASATFSGNTGELFF.

Ten or more counts support this clone. This sequence joins TRBV28 and TRBJ2-7; 10 bases match TRBD2. V shed 3 bases, J shed 4 bases, and the junction held 6 bases outside the gene matches. Germline V gives CDR1 MDHEN, CDR2 SYDVKM. This CDR3 spans 15 amino acids. This CDR3 reads CASSFWASGRYEQYF. CDR3 in DNA: TGTGCCAGCAGTTTTTGGGCTAGCGGGAGATACGAGCAGTACTTC.

By share, this clone ranks as medium-sized (0.01 to 0.1%). The rearrangement joins TRBV20-1 to TRBJ2-5; TRBD2 is a possible D gene (6 bases). The germline V gene has CDR1 DFQATT and CDR2 SNEGSKA (reference sequence). V lost 3 bases, J lost 5 bases, and 19 bases lay in between. The CDR3 covers 15 residues. In DNA form, the CDR3 reads TGCAGTGCTAGGTTCTCGGGACTCCAGAGGGAGACCCAGTACTTC. Its protein is CSARFSGLQRETQYF.

The chain combines TRBV5-1 with TRBJ1-2; 7 bases fit TRBD1. The CDR3 spans 15 residues. After removal of 4 bases from V and 4 bases from J, the junction contained 10 bases not matched to a gene. Germline V gene data show CDR1 as SGHRS and CDR2 as YFSETQ. The chain's CDR3 is CASSVTGTALYGYTF. In DNA, the CDR3 is TGCGCCAGCAGCGTCACCGGGACAGCCCTCTATGGCTACACCTTC.

In the case of this clone: Sequence at one end of the junction differs from germline and may be a read error. The rearrangement links TRBV20-1 to TRBJ1-2; D is unresolved. Looked up from germline, CDR1 is DFQATT and CDR2 is SNEGSKA (reference sequence). The CDR3 has 16 residues. CDR3 in DNA: TGCAGTGCTAGAGCTCTCATACAGAACGAGAACTATGTCTACACCTTC. This sequence encodes CSARALIQNENYVYTF.

This clone was counted a few times. Just one base apart from a much larger clone, this may be a read error. This chain uses TRBV20-1 with TRBJ2-5; D possibly corresponds to TRBD2 (6 bases). The germline CDR1 and CDR2 sequences are DFQATT and SNEGSKA (reference sequence). V gave up 4 bases and J gave up 5 bases, with 17 bases separating them. CDR3 length equals 14 residues. DNA of the CDR3: TGCAGTGCTACCTGGCACGGGGGTAGGGAGACCCAGTACTTC. Translating it yields CSATWHGGRETQYF.

A few counts support this clone. V usage is TRBV6-2 or TRBV6-3 and J usage is TRBJ2-7, with TRBD2 matching over 10 bases. CDR3 length equals 15 residues. The germline V gene encodes CDR1 MNHEY and CDR2 SVGEGT. V dropped 4 bases and J dropped 7; count of bases not matched to a gene: 10. The CDR3 DNA sequence: TGTGCCAGCAGTTCCCCAGCCGGACTAGCGGCTGAGCAGTACTTC. Translating it yields CASSSPAGLAAEQYF.

This clone is categorized as medium-sized. The rearrangement links TRBV20-1 to TRBJ2-7; D is undetermined. Germline assignment: CDR1 DFQATT and CDR2 SNEGSKA (reference sequence). The CDR3 covers 13 residues. The V end was cut by 6 bases, the J end by 2 bases, with 14 bases between. CDR3 protein: CSARGASAYEQYF. As DNA, the CDR3 is TGCAGTGCCCGTGGTGCCTCCGCCTACGAGCAGTACTTC.

This chain joins TRBV9 and TRBJ1-5; D gene ambiguous. Germline CDR1 and CDR2: SGDLS and YYNGEE. The CDR3 loop spans 17 amino acids. The V end lost 3 bases, the J end lost 0 bases, and 16 bases lay between the germline ends. CDR3 in amino acids: CASSASGEVGSNQPQHF. The CDR3, as DNA: TGTGCCAGCAGCGCCAGCGGGGAAGTAGGTAGCAATCAGCCCCAGCATTTT. Combining the CDR3 with reference TRBV9 and TRBJ1-5 gives the whole variable domain DSGVTQTPKHLITATGQRVTLRCSPRSGDLSVYWYQQSLDQGLQFLIQYYNGEERAKGNILERFSAQQFPDLHSELNLSSLELGDSALYFCASSASGEVGSNQPQHFGDGTRLSIL.

About this clone: In the same sample, other DNA sequences code for this CDR3. The chain is built from TRBV5-1 and TRBJ1-4; 7 positions match TRBD1. Germline V gives CDR1 SGHRS, CDR2 YFSETQ. This CDR3 contains 16 residues. Trimming removed 8 bases from V and 4 bases from J; junction bases left unmatched: 14. The CDR3 loop reads CASSPRGGQGNEKLFF. Written as DNA, the CDR3 is TGCGCCAGTAGCCCCAGGGGGGGGCAGGGTAATGAAAAACTGTTTTTT.

This clone was picked up many times. A read error may explain this, as a much larger clone is one base away. Other DNA sequences in this sample translate to the same CDR3. V is TRBV10-3 and J is TRBJ2-2; weak D call: TRBD2 (7 bases). CDR1 and CDR2 (germline): ENHRY, SYGVKD. V gave up 10 bases and J gave up 1 base, with 16 bases separating them. This CDR3 region has 15 residues. The CDR3 here is CATRGGQMNTGELFF. The CDR3 nucleotides are TGTGCCACTAGGGGGGGGCAAATGAACACCGGGGAGCTGTTTTTT.

This clone was observed at least ten times. The chain employs TRBV19 and TRBJ1-5; D not resolved. Trimming removed 8 bases at V and 0 bases at J, with 11 bases between. The germline CDR1 and CDR2 sequences are LNHDA and SQIVND (reference sequence). This CDR3 spans 14 amino acids. Here the CDR3 reads CASSFLYSNQPQHF. The CDR3 DNA follows: TGTGCCAGTTCGTTCTTGTATAGCAATCAGCCCCAGCATTTT. The variable domain in full, completed from reference TRBV19 and TRBJ1-5, reads DGGITQSPKYLFRKEGQNVTLSCEQNLNHDAMYWYRQDPGQGLRLIYYSQIVNDFQKGDIAEGYSVSREKKESFPLTVTSAQKNPTAFYLCASSFLYSNQPQHFGDGTRLSIL.